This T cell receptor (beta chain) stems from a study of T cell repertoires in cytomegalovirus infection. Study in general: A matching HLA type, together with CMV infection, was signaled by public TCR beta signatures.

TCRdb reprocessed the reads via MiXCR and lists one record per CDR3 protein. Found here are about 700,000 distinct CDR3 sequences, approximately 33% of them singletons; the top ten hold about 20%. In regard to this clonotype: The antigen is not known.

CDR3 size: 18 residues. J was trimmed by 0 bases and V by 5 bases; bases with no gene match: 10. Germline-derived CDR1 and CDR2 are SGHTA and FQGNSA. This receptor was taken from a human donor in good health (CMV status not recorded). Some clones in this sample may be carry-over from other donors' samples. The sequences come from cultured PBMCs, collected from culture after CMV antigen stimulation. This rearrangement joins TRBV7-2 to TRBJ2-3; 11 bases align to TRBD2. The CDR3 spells CASSKLAGGRSSTDTQYF. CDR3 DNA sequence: TGTGCCAGCAGCAAGTTAGCGGGGGGGCGATCTAGCACAGATACGCAGTATTTT.